The 8 T cell receptor beta chains below were found in one sample sequenced in a study of T cell responses to AZD1222 COVID-19 vaccine. The assay was immunoSEQ multiplex PCR, and TCRdb's table has in-frame clones only and misses some. The sample records about 97,000 clones, around 88% being singletons. The sample consisted of peripheral blood, taken on day 0 of AZD1222 vaccination. These TCRs come from an adult in good health.

The chain uses TRBV30 and TRBJ2-1; no definite D call. Germline lookup yields CDR1 GTSNPN and CDR2 SVGIG (reference sequence). The V end lost 2 bases, the J end lost 6 bases, and 14 bases lay between the germline ends. The CDR3 consists of 14 residues. CDR3 sequence: CAWSFRSSSNEQFF. CDR3 nucleotides: TGTGCCTGGAGTTTCCGAAGTTCAAGCAATGAGCAGTTCTTC.

Here the CDR3 reads CASSQEISTDTQYF. CDR3 bases: TGTGCCAGCTCACAGGAGATTTCCACAGATACGCAGTATTTT. This sequence joins TRBV18 and TRBJ2-3, with D hard to call. Germline V gene lookup returns CDR1 KGHSH and CDR2 LQKENI. Trimming took off 4 bases at V and 2 bases at J, with 10 bases between the two ends. This CDR3 comprises 14 residues.

The rearrangement uses TRBV7-2 and TRBJ1-1, with 7 bases aligning to TRBD1. Trimming cost V 5 bases and J 0 bases; bases outside gene matches: 6. There are 15 residues in the CDR3. CDR1 and CDR2 from the germline V gene are SGHTA and FQGNSA. The DNA of the CDR3 is TGTGCCAGCAGCACCCGACAGGGCATGAACACTGAAGCTTTCTTT. As protein: CASSTRQGMNTEAFF.

The rearrangement uses TRBV18 and TRBJ1-3; D is unresolved. The CDR3 is made up of 15 amino acids. The germline gives CDR1 KGHSH, CDR2 LQKENI. The V end was cut by 1 base, the J end by 3 bases, with 10 bases between. CDR3 sequence reads: CASSPQGIGGNTIYF. The CDR3 region has the DNA TGTGCCAGCTCACCACAGGGTATCGGTGGAAACACCATATATTTT.

In DNA, the CDR3 is TGCGCCAGCAGCTCTGGTCCCGGGACCTACGAGCAGTACTTC. Protein product: CASSSGPGTYEQYF. The chain joins TRBV5-1 to TRBJ2-7, with D tentatively TRBD2 (5 bases). This CDR3 contains 14 residues. Germline CDR1 reads SGHRS; CDR2 reads YFSETQ. The ends were cut back, 3 bases at V and 2 bases at J, with 12 bases in the middle.

This clone was counted a single time. The rearrangement links TRBV1 to TRBJ2-6; TRBD2 reflects the table's D call only, with no check against the DNA. TRBV1 is a recognized pseudogene. This CDR3 is built from 20 residues. For the CDR3, the DNA is TGCACCAGCAGCCGACAATCAGCGGGCCCTTTTAGCTCTGGGGCCAACGTCCTGACTTTC. It specifies CTSSRQSAGPFSSGANVLTF.

The rearrangement uses TRBV12-5 and TRBJ1-2; 8 bases are shared with TRBD1. J was trimmed by 7 bases and V by 6 bases; bases with no gene match: 7. Germline V lookup: CDR1 LGHNT, CDR2 FRNRAP. The CDR3 length is 13 residues. The CDR3 protein is CASGHGQGGGYTF. Here the CDR3 DNA reads TGTGCTAGTGGCCACGGACAGGGAGGTGGCTACACCTTC.

This clone is a singleton in its sample. This rearrangement joins TRBV7-2 to TRBJ1-1; maybe TRBD1 (5 bases). CDR1 SGHTA and CDR2 FQGNSA come from the germline V gene. CDR3 length: 16 amino acids. With 5 bases removed from V and 1 base from J, the gap between germline ends came to 17 bases. The CDR3 sequence is CASSPQGRGGNTEAFF. In nucleotides, the CDR3 is TGTGCCAGCAGCCCCCAAGGGAGGGGTGGGAACACTGAAGCTTTCTTT.